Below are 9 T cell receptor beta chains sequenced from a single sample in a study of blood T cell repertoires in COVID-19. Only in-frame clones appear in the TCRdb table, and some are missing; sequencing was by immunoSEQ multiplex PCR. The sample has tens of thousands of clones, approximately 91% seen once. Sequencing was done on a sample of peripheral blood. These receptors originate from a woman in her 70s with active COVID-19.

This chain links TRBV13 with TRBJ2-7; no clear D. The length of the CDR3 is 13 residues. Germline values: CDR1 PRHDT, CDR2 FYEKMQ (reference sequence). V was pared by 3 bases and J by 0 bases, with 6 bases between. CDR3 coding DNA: TGTGCCAGCAGCTTTTCTAGCTCCTACGAGCAGTACTTC. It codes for CASSFSSSYEQYF.

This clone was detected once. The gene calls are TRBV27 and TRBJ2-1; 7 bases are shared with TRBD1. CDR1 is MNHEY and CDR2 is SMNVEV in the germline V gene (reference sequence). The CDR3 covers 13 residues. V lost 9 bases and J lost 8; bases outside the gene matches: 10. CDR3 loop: CASGPPGGDEQFF. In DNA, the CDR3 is TGTGCCAGTGGACCCCCAGGGGGTGATGAGCAGTTCTTC.

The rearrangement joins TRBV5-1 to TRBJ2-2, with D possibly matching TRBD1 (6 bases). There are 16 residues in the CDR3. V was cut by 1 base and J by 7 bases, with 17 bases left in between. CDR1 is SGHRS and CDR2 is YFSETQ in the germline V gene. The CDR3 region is CASSLSPGTSSGELFF. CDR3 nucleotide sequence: TGCGCCAGCAGCTTGTCTCCCGGGACATCAAGCGGGGAGCTGTTTTTT.

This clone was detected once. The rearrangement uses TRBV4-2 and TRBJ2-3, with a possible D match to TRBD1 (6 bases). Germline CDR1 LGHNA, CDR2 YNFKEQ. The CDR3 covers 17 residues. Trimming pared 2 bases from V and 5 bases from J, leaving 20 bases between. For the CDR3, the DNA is TGTGCCAGCAGCCAATCCACTGCACAGGGCGAGGGAGATACGCAGTATTTT. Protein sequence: CASSQSTAQGEGDTQYF.

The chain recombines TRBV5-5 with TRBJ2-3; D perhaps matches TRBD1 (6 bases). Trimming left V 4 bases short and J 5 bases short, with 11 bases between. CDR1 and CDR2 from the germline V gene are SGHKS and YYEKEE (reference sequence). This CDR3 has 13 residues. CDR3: CASSVGGVDTQYF. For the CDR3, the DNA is TGTGCCAGCAGCGTAGGGGGAGTAGATACGCAGTATTTT.

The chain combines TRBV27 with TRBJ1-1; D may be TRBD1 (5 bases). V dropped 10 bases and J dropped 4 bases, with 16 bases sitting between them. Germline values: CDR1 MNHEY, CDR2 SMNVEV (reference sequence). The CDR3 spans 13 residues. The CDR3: CATRPQGSTEAFF. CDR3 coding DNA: TGTGCCACAAGACCTCAGGGATCCACTGAAGCTTTCTTT.

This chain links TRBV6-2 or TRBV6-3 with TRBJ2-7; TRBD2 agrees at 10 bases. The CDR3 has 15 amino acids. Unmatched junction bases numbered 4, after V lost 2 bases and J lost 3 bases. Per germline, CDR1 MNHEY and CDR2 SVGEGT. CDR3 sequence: CASSYEEREGYEQYF. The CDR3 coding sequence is TGTGCCAGCAGTTACGAGGAGCGGGAGGGCTACGAGCAGTACTTC.

The CDR3 sequence: CASSLGGASSGNTIYF. As DNA, the CDR3 is TGCGCCAGCAGCTTGGGGGGCGCGAGCTCTGGAAACACCATATATTTT. This chain uses TRBV5-1 with TRBJ1-3; D may be TRBD1 (5 bases). CDR1 and CDR2 from the germline V gene are SGHRS and YFSETQ. The CDR3 is 16 residues long. The ends were cut back, 0 bases at V and 0 bases at J, with 10 bases in the middle. The whole variable domain, remainder taken from reference TRBV5-1 and TRBJ1-3, is KAGVTQTPRYLIKTRGQQVTLSCSPISGHRSVSWYQQTPGQGLQFLFEYFSETQRNKGNFPGRFSGRQFSNSRSEMNVSTLELGDSALYLCASSLGGASSGNTIYFGEGSWLTVV.

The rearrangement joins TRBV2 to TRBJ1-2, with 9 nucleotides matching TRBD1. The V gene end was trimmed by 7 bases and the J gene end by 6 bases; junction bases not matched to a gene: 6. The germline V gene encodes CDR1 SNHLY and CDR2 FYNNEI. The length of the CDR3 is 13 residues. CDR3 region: CASKTTGGDGYTF. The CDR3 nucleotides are TGTGCCAGCAAAACGACAGGGGGGGATGGCTACACCTTC.